This T cell receptor (beta chain) was identified in a study of yellow fever vaccine responses in identical twins. One entry per CDR3 protein results from TCRdb running MiXCR on the RT-PCR reads. Of fewer than 6,000 distinct CDR3 sequences listed, 65% to 70% were seen once; the top ten hold about 4%. With regard to this clonotype: Its antigen is not identified.

General study results and limits: After vaccination, twins' T cell response reportedly seemed partly convergent, partly personalized.

The V gene's germline CDR1 is SGHAT and CDR2 FQNNGV. The length of the CDR3 is 11 residues. Trimming stripped 3 bases from V and 5 bases from J, with 4 bases between. Sequencing was performed on T cells from blood (PBMCs), unsorted or a sorted subset (not recorded which), taken before or after yellow fever vaccination (not recorded which). This chain connects TRBV11-2 to TRBJ2-5; D gene uncertain. The source of this sequence is a woman aged 18 to 35 who received the yellow fever vaccine. The chain's CDR3 is CASSFWETQYF. The CDR3 coding sequence is TGTGCCAGCAGCTTCTGGGAGACCCAGTACTTC. The complete variable domain, with remaining parts taken from reference TRBV11-2 and TRBJ2-5, reads EAGVAQSPRYKIIEKRQSVAFWCNPISGHATLYWYQQILGQGPKLLIQFQNNGVVDDSQLPKDRFSAERLKGVDSTLKIQPAKLEDSAVYLCASSFWETQYFGPGTRLLVL.